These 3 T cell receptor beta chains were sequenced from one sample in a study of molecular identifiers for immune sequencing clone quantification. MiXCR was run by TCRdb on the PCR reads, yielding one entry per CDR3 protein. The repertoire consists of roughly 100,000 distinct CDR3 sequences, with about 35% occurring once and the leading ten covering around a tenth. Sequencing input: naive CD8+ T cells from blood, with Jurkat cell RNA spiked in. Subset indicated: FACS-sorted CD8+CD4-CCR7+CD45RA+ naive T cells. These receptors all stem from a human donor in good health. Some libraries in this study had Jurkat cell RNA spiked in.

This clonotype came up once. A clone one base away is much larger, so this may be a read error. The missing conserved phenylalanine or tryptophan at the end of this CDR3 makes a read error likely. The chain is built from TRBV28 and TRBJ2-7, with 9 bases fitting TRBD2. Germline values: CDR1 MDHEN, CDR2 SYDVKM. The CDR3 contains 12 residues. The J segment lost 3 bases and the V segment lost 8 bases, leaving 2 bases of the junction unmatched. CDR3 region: CASETSGYEQYI. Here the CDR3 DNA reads TGTGCCAGCGAGACTAGCGGCTACGAGCAGTACATC.

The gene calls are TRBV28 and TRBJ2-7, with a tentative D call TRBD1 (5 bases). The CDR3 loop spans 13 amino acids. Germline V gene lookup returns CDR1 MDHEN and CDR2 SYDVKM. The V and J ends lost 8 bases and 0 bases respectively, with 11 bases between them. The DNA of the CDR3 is TGTGCCAGCGGATCAGGGTACTCCTACGAGCAGTACTTC. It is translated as CASGSGYSYEQYF.

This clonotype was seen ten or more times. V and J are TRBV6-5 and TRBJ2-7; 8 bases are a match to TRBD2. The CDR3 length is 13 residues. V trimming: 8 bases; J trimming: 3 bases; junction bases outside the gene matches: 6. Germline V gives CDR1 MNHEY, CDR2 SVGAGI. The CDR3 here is CASRGLASYEQYF. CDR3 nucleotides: TGTGCCAGCCGCGGACTAGCTAGCTACGAGCAGTACTTC.